The 10 T cell receptor beta chains listed next were all sequenced from one sample in a study of blood T cell repertoires in COVID-19. Profiled with immunoSEQ multiplex PCR; TCRdb holds only in-frame clones, not every one. The sample gives about 140,000 clones, more than 75% of which show up once; roughly 4.8% is in the top ten. The material sequenced was peripheral blood. All receptors come from a human donor in a cohort sampled during active COVID-19.

The chain links TRBV9 to TRBJ1-2; 8 bases line up with TRBD1. The CDR3 length is 15 residues. CDR1 is SGDLS, CDR2 YYNGEE, per germline. After removal of 4 bases from V and 8 bases from J, the junction contained 13 bases not matched to a gene. DNA for the CDR3: TGTGCCAGCAGCCCCCACGAAGCAGGGGGCGTCGGCTACACCTTC. Amino acid sequence: CASSPHEAGGVGYTF.

The chain combines TRBV19 with TRBJ1-1; possibly TRBD1 for D (5 bases). This CDR3 contains 15 residues. The V end was cut by 3 bases, the J end by 2 bases, with 13 bases between. CDR1 LNHDA and CDR2 SQIVND come from the germline V gene (reference sequence). Here the CDR3 reads CASSITAGHNTEAFF. CDR3 nucleotide sequence: TGTGCCAGTAGTATTACGGCAGGGCATAACACTGAAGCTTTCTTT.

The gene calls are TRBV10-2 and TRBJ1-2, with 9 bases identical to TRBD1. This CDR3 comprises 13 residues. Per germline, CDR1 WSHSY and CDR2 SAAADI. V lost 6 bases and J lost 8; bases outside the gene matches: 7. This CDR3 is CASRPGQGNGYTF. The CDR3 region has the DNA TGCGCCAGCAGACCCGGACAGGGGAACGGCTACACCTTC.

The gene calls are TRBV19 and TRBJ1-3, with D unclear. Trimming removed 3 bases at V and 0 bases at J, with 15 bases between. CDR3 size: 17 residues. Germline lookup yields CDR1 LNHDA and CDR2 SQIVND (reference sequence). The CDR3 spells CASSISPGLSSGNTIYF. CDR3 coding DNA: TGTGCCAGTAGTATTTCCCCGGGTTTAAGCTCTGGAAACACCATATATTTT.

The rearrangement uses TRBV6-5 and TRBJ1-2; unclear D gene. The germline V and J ends were trimmed by 2 bases and 7 bases, with 14 bases remaining between them. CDR3 length: 14 residues. Germline lookup yields CDR1 MNHEY and CDR2 SVGAGI. CDR3 sequence: CASSYQDSRSGYTF. The CDR3 DNA reads as TGTGCCAGCAGTTACCAAGATTCGCGGTCTGGCTACACCTTC.

Worth noting for this clone: The sample has other DNA sequences that encode this CDR3 too. This sequence joins TRBV2 and TRBJ2-2; tentatively, D is TRBD1 (6 bases). The CDR3 spans 15 residues. The V and J ends lost 8 bases and 0 bases respectively, with 13 bases between them. Germline V gives CDR1 SNHLY, CDR2 FYNNEI. CDR3 in amino acids: CASRPGTTNTGELFF. The DNA of the CDR3 is TGTGCCAGCCGCCCGGGGACAACGAACACCGGGGAGCTGTTTTTT.

The chain couples TRBV12-3 or TRBV12-4 to TRBJ2-7; 7 bases agree with TRBD1. V shed 3 bases, J shed 2 bases, and the junction held 1 base outside the gene matches. The CDR3 runs to 13 residues. Here the CDR3 reads CASSLQGAYEQYF. CDR3 DNA sequence: TGTGCCAGCAGTTTGCAGGGGGCCTACGAGCAGTACTTC.

This chain uses TRBV27 with TRBJ1-5, with D possibly being TRBD1 (6 bases). Trimming took 4 bases from V and 10 from J, leaving 11 bases between them. The CDR3 contains 12 residues. Germline loops: CDR1 MNHEY, CDR2 SMNVEV (reference sequence). The CDR3 DNA reads TGTGCCAGCAGTTCCCCCAGGGGCCCCCAGCATTTT. Its translation: CASSSPRGPQHF.

This clone was seen once. The CDR3, as DNA: TGTGCCAGCAGCGCCCGGGACAGGGGTTTTGAGACCCAGTACTTC. Translated, it gives CASSARDRGFETQYF. The rearrangement uses TRBV13 and TRBJ2-5, with 10 bases aligning to TRBD1. The CDR3 covers 15 residues. CDR1 and CDR2 (germline): PRHDT, FYEKMQ (reference sequence). Losses at the gene ends were 5 bases for V and 5 bases for J; bases not matched to a gene: 8.

The chain uses TRBV5-1 and TRBJ2-3, with a weak D call TRBD1 (5 bases). The V end was cut by 0 bases, the J end by 0 bases, with 11 bases between. Germline V lookup: CDR1 SGHRS, CDR2 YFSETQ. The CDR3 length is 16 residues. CDR3 region: CASSLGWQGSTDTQYF. As DNA, the CDR3 is TGCGCCAGCAGCTTGGGTTGGCAGGGAAGCACAGATACGCAGTATTTT.